The 8 T cell receptor beta chains presented below share a single source sample, sequenced in a study of beta chain features in type 1 diabetes. What was sequenced were expressed TCRB transcripts, since all of the isolated RNA had been reverse transcribed. TCRdb's table, derived via immunoSEQ multiplex PCR, lists solely in-frame clones and lacks some. The sample carries roughly 140,000 clones, over 8.5% recorded once. Sequencing input: central memory CD4+ T cells from blood. These TCRs come from a young man in good health.

The chain is built from TRBV5-1 and TRBJ1-1; D remains ambiguous. Germline V CDR1 and CDR2: SGHRS, YFSETQ. The CDR3 is made up of 15 amino acids. V was trimmed by 0 bases and J by 1 base, leaving 10 bases between them. The CDR3: CASSLVAGSNTEAFF. The CDR3 bases are TGCGCCAGCAGCTTGGTGGCAGGATCGAACACTGAAGCTTTCTTT.

This clone was counted between two and nine times. The rearrangement links TRBV28 to TRBJ2-5; D is undetermined. Deletions cut 10 bases from V and 4 bases from J, with 10 bases between. Germline V gene sequence: CDR1 MDHEN, CDR2 SYDVKM. The CDR3 covers 11 residues. The CDR3 DNA follows: TGTGCCATAGCAAGTGGAGAGACCCAGTACTTC. Protein sequence: CAIASGETQYF. Combining the CDR3 with reference TRBV28 and TRBJ2-5 gives the whole variable domain DVKVTQSSRYLVKRTGEKVFLECVQDMDHENMFWYRQDPGLGLRLIYFSYDVKMKEKGDIPEGYSVSREKKERFSLILESASTNQTSMYLCAIASGETQYFGPGTRLLVL.

This clone was counted a few times. V and J are TRBV14 and TRBJ2-5; D is uncertain. Judging by the DNA end, TRBJ2-7 fits better; the J call may be wrong. The germline V gene encodes CDR1 SGHDN and CDR2 FVKESK. There are 12 residues in the CDR3. The CDR3 DNA is TGTGCCAGCAGCCCCGGAAGAAACGAGCAGTACTTC. This encodes CASSPGRNEQYF.

The chain carries TRBV28 and TRBJ2-3; 12 bases match TRBD2. V was clipped by 1 base and J by 5 bases; unmatched bases: 7. The CDR3 sequence is 17 residues long. The germline V gene encodes CDR1 MDHEN and CDR2 SYDVKM. The CDR3 region has the DNA TGTGCCAGCAGTTTATTCGCTAGCGGGGGGGCCCGAGATACGCAGTATTTT. It encodes CASSLFASGGARDTQYF.

This clone turned up a few times. The genes are TRBV29-1 and TRBJ1-3; 9 bases agree with TRBD1. CDR3 length: 17 amino acids. J gave up 0 bases and V 4 bases, and 10 bases lay outside the gene matches. Germline V lookup: CDR1 SQVTM, CDR2 ANQGSEA. For the CDR3, the DNA is TGCAGCGTTGGTGGGACAGGGAGCCTTAGCTCTGGAAACACCATATATTTT. Its protein is CSVGGTGSLSSGNTIYF.

In its sample, this clone was seen a few times. V usage is TRBV4-3 and J usage is TRBJ1-2; D is possibly TRBD1 (6 bases). The CDR3 is made up of 16 amino acids. V lost 0 bases and J 2 bases, leaving 13 bases between the germline ends. The germline V gene has CDR1 LGHNA and CDR2 YSLEER. The CDR3 region is CASSQELSQGNYGYTF. The CDR3 DNA sequence: TGCGCCAGCAGCCAAGAGCTCAGCCAGGGGAACTATGGCTACACCTTC.

This clone was found a few times. V and J are TRBV28 and TRBJ1-4; 7 bases align to TRBD1. V lost 5 bases to trimming and J lost 7 bases; unmatched junction nucleotides: 16. The CDR3 sequence is 17 residues long. The germline V gene encodes CDR1 MDHEN and CDR2 SYDVKM. CDR3 protein: CASSPYGQVVEGEKLFF. As DNA, the CDR3 is TGTGCCAGCAGTCCCTACGGACAGGTGGTAGAGGGTGAAAAACTGTTTTTT.

The chain links TRBV18 to TRBJ2-1; D is unclear. Trimming removed 6 bases from V and 6 bases from J, with 18 bases in between. Per the germline V gene, CDR1 is KGHSH and CDR2 is LQKENI. The CDR3 loop spans 15 amino acids. This CDR3 is CASSASRRVSNEQFF. The CDR3 DNA sequence: TGTGCCAGCTCTGCGTCTAGACGGGTGAGCAATGAGCAGTTCTTC.